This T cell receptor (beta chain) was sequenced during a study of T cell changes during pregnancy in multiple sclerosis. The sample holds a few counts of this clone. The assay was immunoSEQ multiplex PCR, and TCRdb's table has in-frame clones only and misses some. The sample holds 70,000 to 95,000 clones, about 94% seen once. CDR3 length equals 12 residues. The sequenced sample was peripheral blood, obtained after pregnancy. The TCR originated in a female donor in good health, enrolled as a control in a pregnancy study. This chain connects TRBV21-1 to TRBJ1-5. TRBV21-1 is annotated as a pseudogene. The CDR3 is CASSASGWPQHF. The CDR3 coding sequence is TGTGCCAGCAGCGCCTCGGGGTGGCCCCAGCATTTT.